This TCR beta chain was sequenced during a study of blood T cell repertoires in COVID-19. Profiling relied on immunoSEQ multiplex PCR, and the TCRdb table lists in-frame clones only, not all of them. This sample carries some 120,000 clones, 88% of them seen once, and the ten largest clones take roughly 7.6%. This CDR3 spans 13 amino acids. The V and J ends lost 4 bases and 3 bases, in that order; junction bases with no gene match: 0. Looked up from germline, CDR1 is MNHNY and CDR2 is SVGAGI (reference sequence). The V gene is TRBV6-6, the J gene TRBJ2-7; 10 bases align to TRBD2. The sequence was collected from a man in his fifties or sixties with acute or convalescent COVID-19. The sample comprised peripheral blood. This CDR3 is CASSWTSGYEQYF. CDR3 sequence (DNA): TGTGCCAGCAGTTGGACTAGCGGCTACGAGCAGTACTTC.